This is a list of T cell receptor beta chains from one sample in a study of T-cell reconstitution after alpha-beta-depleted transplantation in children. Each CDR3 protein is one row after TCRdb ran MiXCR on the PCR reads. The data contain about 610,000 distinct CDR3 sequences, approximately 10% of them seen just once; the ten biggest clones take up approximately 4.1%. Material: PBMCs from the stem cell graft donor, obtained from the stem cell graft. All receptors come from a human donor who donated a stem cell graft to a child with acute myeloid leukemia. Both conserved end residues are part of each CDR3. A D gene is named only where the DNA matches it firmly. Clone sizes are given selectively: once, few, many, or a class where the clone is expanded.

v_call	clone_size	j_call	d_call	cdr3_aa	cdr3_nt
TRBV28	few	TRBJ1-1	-	CASSLRATEAFF	TGTGCCAGCAGTTTAAGGGCTACCGAGGCTTTCTTT
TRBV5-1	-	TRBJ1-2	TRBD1	CASSSGTVDGYTF	TGCGCCAGCAGCTCCGGGACAGTGGATGGCTACACCTTC
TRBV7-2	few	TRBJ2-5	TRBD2	CASSTTSGFEETQYF	TGTGCCAGCAGCACCACTAGCGGGTTTGAGGAGACCCAGTACTTC
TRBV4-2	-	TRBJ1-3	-	CASSPQTGAYGNTIYF	TGTGCCAGCAGCCCGCAGACGGGGGCGTATGGAAACACCATATATTTT
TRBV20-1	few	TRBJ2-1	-	CSARDKSGILSSYNEQFF	TGCAGTGCTAGAGATAAAAGTGGGATTCTTAGCTCCTACAATGAGCAGTTCTTC
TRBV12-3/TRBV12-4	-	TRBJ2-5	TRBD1	CASSKRGRETQYF	TGTGCCAGCAGTAAAAGGGGGCGGGAGACCCAGTACTTC
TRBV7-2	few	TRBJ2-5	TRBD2	CASRLRGLAEETQYF	TGTGCCAGCAGGTTGAGGGGACTAGCGGAAGAGACCCAGTACTTC
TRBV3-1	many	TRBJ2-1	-	CASSPFGRGGGNEQFF	TGTGCCAGCAGCCCTTTTGGCAGGGGGGGAGGCAATGAGCAGTTCTTC
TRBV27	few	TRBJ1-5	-	CASSSGDRNQPQHF	TGTGCCAGCAGTTCTGGAGACCGCAATCAGCCCCAGCATTTT
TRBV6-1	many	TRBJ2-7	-	CASRKAGKEQYF	TGTGCCAGCAGGAAGGCAGGGAAAGAGCAGTACTTC
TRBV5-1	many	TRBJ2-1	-	CASSSTGVVNNEQFF	TGCGCCAGCAGCTCTACAGGTGTCGTGAACAATGAGCAGTTCTTC
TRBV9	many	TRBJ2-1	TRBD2	CASSVDLAGPREQFF	TGTGCCAGCAGCGTAGACCTAGCGGGACCTCGCGAGCAGTTCTTC
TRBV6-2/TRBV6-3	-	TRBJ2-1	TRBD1	CASTNSDRASYNEQFF	TGTGCCAGCACAAACTCGGACAGGGCCTCCTACAATGAGCAGTTCTTC
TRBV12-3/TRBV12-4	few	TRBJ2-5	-	CASSLKDKGTQYF	TGTGCCAGCAGTTTAAAGGACAAGGGAACCCAGTACTTC
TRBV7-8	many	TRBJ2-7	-	CASSLALALAGEQYF	TGTGCCAGCAGCTTAGCTCTAGCGTTGGCGGGCGAGCAGTACTTC
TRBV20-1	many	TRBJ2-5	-	CSARDVVAELQETQYF	TGCAGTGCTAGAGATGTGGTAGCGGAGCTCCAAGAGACCCAGTACTTC
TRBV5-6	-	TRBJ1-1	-	CASSFGGGGRKNTEAFF	TGTGCCAGCAGCTTTGGGGGCGGGGGCAGGAAGAACACTGAAGCTTTCTTT
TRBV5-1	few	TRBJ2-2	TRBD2	CASSVNLAGGNGELFF	TGCGCCAGCAGCGTCAACCTAGCGGGAGGAAACGGGGAGCTGTTTTTT
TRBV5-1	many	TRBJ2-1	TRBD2	CASSFRLAGGLGGSYNEQFF	TGCGCCAGCAGCTTCCGACTAGCGGGAGGTCTCGGGGGCTCCTACAATGAGCAGTTCTTC
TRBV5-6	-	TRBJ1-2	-	CASSPTGTNSNYGYTF	TGTGCCAGCAGTCCAACAGGGACCAATTCTAACTATGGCTACACCTTC
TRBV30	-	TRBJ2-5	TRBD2	CAWSKIAGGPWQETQYF	TGTGCCTGGAGTAAAATAGCGGGAGGGCCTTGGCAAGAGACCCAGTACTTC
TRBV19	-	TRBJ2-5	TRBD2	CASSRRTSLETQYF	TGTGCCAGTAGTCGGCGGACTAGTCTAGAGACCCAGTACTTC
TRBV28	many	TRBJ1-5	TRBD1	CASSSGTGTQPQHF	TGTGCCAGCAGTTCCGGGACAGGGACTCAGCCCCAGCATTTT